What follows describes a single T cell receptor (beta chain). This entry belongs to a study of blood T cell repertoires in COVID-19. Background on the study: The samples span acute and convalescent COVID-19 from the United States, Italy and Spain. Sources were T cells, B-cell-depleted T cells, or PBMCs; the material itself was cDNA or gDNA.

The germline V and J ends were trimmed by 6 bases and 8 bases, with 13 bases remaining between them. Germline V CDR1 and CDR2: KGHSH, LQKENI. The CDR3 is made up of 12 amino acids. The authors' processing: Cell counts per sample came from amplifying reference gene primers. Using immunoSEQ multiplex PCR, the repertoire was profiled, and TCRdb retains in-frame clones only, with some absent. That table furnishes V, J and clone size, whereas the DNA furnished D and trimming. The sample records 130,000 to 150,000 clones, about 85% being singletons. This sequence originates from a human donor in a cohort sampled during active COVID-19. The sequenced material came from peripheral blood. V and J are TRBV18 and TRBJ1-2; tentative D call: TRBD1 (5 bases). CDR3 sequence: CASSRTGGGYTF. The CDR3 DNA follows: TGTGCCAGCTCTCGAACGGGGGGAGGCTACACCTTC.